Shown below are 9 T cell receptor beta chains from a single sample sequenced in a study of cytomegalovirus exposure and HLA in healthy donors (dated by TCRdb to 2015 to 2018). Libraries were prepared through the immunoSEQ multiplex PCR assay. A mixture of 60 forward primers for TCR Vbeta segments and 13 reverse primers for TCR Jbeta segments was used in the multiplex PCR. Held by TCRdb, this immuneACCESS table contains in-frame sequences only and omits some clones. Under half of the omission traces to an unresolved V gene where checked; the cause of the rest is unknown. The sample contains roughly 130,000 clones, roughly 84% of them found a single time. About 1.2% of the sample is taken by the ten largest. Input material: PBMCs. The source is a girl aged 2-10 years in good health and CMV-seronegative.

This clone appeared once. The chain combines TRBV7-2 with TRBJ2-1, with D maybe TRBD2 (5 bases). The V end lost 4 bases, the J end lost 0 bases, and 16 bases lay between the germline ends. CDR3 length equals 17 residues. Germline-derived CDR1 and CDR2 are SGHTA and FQGNSA. CDR3 region: CASSYRGPFTSYNEQFF. The CDR3, as DNA: TGTGCCAGCAGCTACCGAGGGCCTTTCACCTCCTACAATGAGCAGTTCTTC.

This clone showed up just a few times. The J gene is TRBJ2-3, the V gene TRBV6-1, with a possible D match to TRBD2 (6 bases). The CDR3 has 16 amino acids. CDR1 is MNHNS and CDR2 is SASEGT in the germline V gene. Trimming removed 4 bases at V and 0 bases at J, with 14 bases between. CDR3 region: CASSGRVVGSTDTQYF. CDR3 bases: TGTGCCAGCAGTGGGAGGGTAGTGGGAAGCACAGATACGCAGTATTTT.

This clone was detected a few times. The genes are TRBV4-3 and TRBJ2-2, with D possibly TRBD2 on 5 matching bases. V dropped 1 base and J dropped 13 bases, with 13 bases sitting between them. Germline V gives CDR1 LGHNA, CDR2 YSLEER. This CDR3 is built from 13 residues. The CDR3 region has the DNA TGCGCCAGCAGCCAAGTGACGGGATTTGTGCTGTTTTTT. This codes for CASSQVTGFVLFF.

This clone has only one observation. This chain links TRBV15 with TRBJ1-4; 7 nucleotides align to TRBD1. With 3 bases clipped from V and 4 bases from J, the junction kept 11 bases outside the gene matches. The CDR3 sequence is 17 residues long. Germline CDR1 LNHNV, CDR2 YYDKDF (reference sequence). The CDR3 spells CATSRATGTALNEKLFF. CDR3 coding DNA: TGTGCCACCAGCAGGGCAACAGGGACAGCACTTAATGAAAAACTGTTTTTT.

The genes are TRBV5-1 and TRBJ2-5; a weak D match, TRBD2 (5 bases). Trimming shortened V by 0 bases and J by 4 bases, and 10 bases separated the two germline ends. Germline V CDR1 and CDR2: SGHRS, YFSETQ. This CDR3 region has 14 residues. The CDR3 protein is CASSLGVSGETQYF. The CDR3 DNA sequence: TGCGCCAGCAGCTTGGGGGTCAGCGGAGAGACCCAGTACTTC.

The J gene is TRBJ2-5, the V gene TRBV29-1, with TRBD2 matching 7 bases. CDR3 length: 15 residues. With 4 bases clipped from V and 3 bases from J, the junction kept 11 bases outside the gene matches. Germline V gene sequence: CDR1 SQVTM, CDR2 ANQGSEA. CDR3 in DNA: TGCAGCGTTGGACTACTAGCGCGGGTAGAAGAGACCCAGTACTTC. Its protein is CSVGLLARVEETQYF.

CDR3 protein: CASSRDRGLSEKLFF. The CDR3 region has the DNA TGTGCCAGCAGCAGGGACAGGGGGCTCAGTGAAAAACTGTTTTTT. The V call is TRBV7-2, the J call TRBJ1-4, with 12 bases that match TRBD1. The J segment lost 7 bases and the V segment lost 5 bases, leaving 5 bases of the junction unmatched. Germline CDR1 and CDR2: SGHTA and FQGNSA. The length of the CDR3 is 15 residues.

J is TRBJ2-3 and V is TRBV15; 7 nucleotides line up with TRBD2. The germline CDR1 and CDR2 sequences are LNHNV and YYDKDF (reference sequence). Trimming cost V 6 bases and J 4 bases; bases outside gene matches: 13. There are 16 residues in the CDR3. In nucleotides, the CDR3 is TGTGCCACCAGGGAACTGGGGGGGGAGCGTGCAGATACGCAGTATTTT. Its translation: CATRELGGERADTQYF.

The chain has TRBV11-2 and TRBJ1-4, with a possible D match to TRBD1 (5 bases). This CDR3 region has 14 residues. Germline V gene lookup returns CDR1 SGHAT and CDR2 FQNNGV. The germline V and J ends were trimmed by 5 bases and 4 bases, with 11 bases remaining between them. The CDR3 here is CASSLDRVNEKLFF. CDR3 bases: TGTGCCAGCAGCCTTGACAGAGTTAATGAAAAACTGTTTTTT.